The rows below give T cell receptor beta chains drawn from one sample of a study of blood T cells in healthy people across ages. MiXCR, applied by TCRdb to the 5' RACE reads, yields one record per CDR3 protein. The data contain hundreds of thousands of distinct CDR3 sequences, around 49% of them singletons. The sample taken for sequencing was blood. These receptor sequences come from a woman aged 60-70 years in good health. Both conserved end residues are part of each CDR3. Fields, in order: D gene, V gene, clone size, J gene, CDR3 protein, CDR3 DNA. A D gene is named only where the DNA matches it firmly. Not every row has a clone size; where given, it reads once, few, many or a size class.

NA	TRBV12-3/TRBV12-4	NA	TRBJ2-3	CASSLPTASTDTQYF	TGTGCCAGCAGTTTACCGACAGCTAGCACAGATACGCAGTATTTT
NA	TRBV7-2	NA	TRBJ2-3	CASSLDGRALTDTQYF	TGTGCCAGCAGCTTAGACGGGCGGGCTCTGACAGATACGCAGTATTTT
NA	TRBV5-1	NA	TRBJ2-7	CASSFTPTSYEQYF	TGCGCCAGCAGCTTTACGCCAACCTCCTACGAGCAGTACTTC
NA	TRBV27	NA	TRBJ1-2	CASSLSPGAYGYTF	TGTGCCAGCAGTTTATCGCCAGGGGCATATGGCTACACCTTC
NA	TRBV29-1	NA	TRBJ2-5	CSVLGGAETQYF	TGCAGCGTCCTTGGCGGTGCAGAGACCCAGTACTTC
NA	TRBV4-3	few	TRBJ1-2	CASSQVLTAYGYTF	TGCGCCAGCAGCCAAGTATTGACGGCCTATGGCTACACCTTC
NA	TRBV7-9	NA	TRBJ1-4	CASSLGGRQNEKLFF	TGTGCCAGCAGCTTAGGAGGCAGGCAGAATGAAAAACTGTTTTTT
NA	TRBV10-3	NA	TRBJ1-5	CAIRDSLTSGSSPQHF	TGTGCCATCAGGGACAGCCTGACTTCGGGATCATCGCCCCAGCATTTT
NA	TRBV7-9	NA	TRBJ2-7	CASSQGSGSEQYF	TGTGCCAGCAGCCAGGGGTCGGGATCCGAGCAGTACTTC
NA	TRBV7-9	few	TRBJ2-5	CASSLAAATQETQYF	TGTGCCAGCAGCTTAGCTGCGGCTACCCAAGAGACCCAGTACTTC
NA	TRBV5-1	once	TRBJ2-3	CASSFLAPTDTQYF	TGCGCCAGCAGCTTTCTAGCGCCCACAGATACGCAGTATTTT
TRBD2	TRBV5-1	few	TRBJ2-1	CASSLGPSGTEQFF	TGCGCCAGCAGCTTGGGCCCTAGCGGGACTGAGCAGTTCTTC
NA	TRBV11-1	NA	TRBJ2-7	CASSLVDRSGCEQYF	TGTGCCAGCAGCTTAGTAGACAGGAGTGGCTGCGAGCAGTACTTC
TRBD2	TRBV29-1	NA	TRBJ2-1	CSVNSGGEQFF	TGCAGCGTAAATAGCGGGGGCGAGCAGTTCTTC
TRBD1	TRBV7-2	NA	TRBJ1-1	CASGWDRLNTEAFF	TGTGCCAGCGGTTGGGACAGATTGAACACTGAAGCTTTCTTT
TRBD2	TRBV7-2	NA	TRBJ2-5	CASSFREGNVGEQYF	TGTGCCAGCAGCTTTCGGGAGGGTAATGTGGGGGAGCAGTACTTC
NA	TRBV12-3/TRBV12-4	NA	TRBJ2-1	CASRSVGDEQFF	TGTGCCAGCAGGTCAGTCGGGGATGAGCAGTTCTTC
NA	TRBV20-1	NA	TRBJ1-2	CSAERIGNYGYTF	TGCAGTGCTGAAAGGATCGGAAACTATGGCTACACCTTC
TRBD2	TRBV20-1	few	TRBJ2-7	CSARDLASGPYEQYF	TGCAGTGCTAGAGATCTGGCTAGCGGGCCCTACGAGCAGTACTTC
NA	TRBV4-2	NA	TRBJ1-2	CASSQERLANYGYTF	TGTGCCAGCAGCCAAGAACGGTTAGCTAACTATGGCTACACCTTC
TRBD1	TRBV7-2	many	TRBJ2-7	CASSSWTGGDYEQYF	TGTGCCAGCAGCAGCTGGACAGGGGGCGATTACGAGCAGTACTTC
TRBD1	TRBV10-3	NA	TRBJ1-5	CAISDRTGGNNQPQHF	TGTGCCATCAGTGACCGGACAGGGGGGAACAATCAGCCCCAGCATTTT
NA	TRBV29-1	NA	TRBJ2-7	CSVVWQSGGKSSYNEQYF	TGCAGCGTTGTCTGGCAGTCTGGAGGTAAGAGCTCCTACAATGAGCAGTACTTC
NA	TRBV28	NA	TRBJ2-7	CASSLSGVPSEQYF	TGTGCCAGCAGTTTATCAGGGGTCCCCTCCGAGCAGTACTTC
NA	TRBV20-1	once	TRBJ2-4	CSADGTLAKNIQYF	TGCAGTGCTGATGGCACCTTAGCCAAAAACATTCAGTACTTC
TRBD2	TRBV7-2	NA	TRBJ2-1	CASTRRLANSYNEQFF	TGTGCCAGCACTCGAAGACTAGCGAACTCCTACAATGAGCAGTTCTTC
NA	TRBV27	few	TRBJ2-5	CASSPRSPFGETQYF	TGTGCCAGCAGTCCAAGATCCCCTTTCGGAGAGACCCAGTACTTC
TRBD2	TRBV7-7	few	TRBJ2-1	CASSLTGGEQFF	TGTGCTAGCAGCTTAACGGGGGGTGAGCAGTTCTTC
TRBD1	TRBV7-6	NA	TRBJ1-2	CASSTGTGGSYGYTF	TGTGCCAGCAGCACCGGGACAGGGGGCTCCTATGGCTACACCTTC
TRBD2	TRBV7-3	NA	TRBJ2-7	CASSLNLASGSLHEQYF	TGTGCCAGCAGCTTAAATTTAGCTAGCGGGAGTCTTCACGAGCAGTACTTC
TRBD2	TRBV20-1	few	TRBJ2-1	CSASLAAEQFF	TGCAGTGCTAGCCTAGCGGCAGAGCAGTTCTTC
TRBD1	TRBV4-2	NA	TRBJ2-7	CASSQPRVDRGSYEQYF	TGTGCCAGCAGCCAACCGAGAGTCGACAGGGGCTCCTACGAGCAGTACTTC
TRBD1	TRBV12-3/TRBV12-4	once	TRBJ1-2	CASSPNNRGGDYGYTF	TGTGCCAGCAGTCCCAACAACAGGGGGGGGGACTATGGCTACACCTTC
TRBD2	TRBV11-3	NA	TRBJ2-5	CASSLGFSIGTSGQYNEQYF	TGTGCCAGCAGCTTAGGATTTTCTATCGGGACTAGCGGGCAATACAATGAGCAGTACTTC
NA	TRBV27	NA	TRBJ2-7	CASSLAGSGNEQYF	TGTGCCAGCAGTTTAGCGGGATCCGGCAATGAGCAGTACTTC
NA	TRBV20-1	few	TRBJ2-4	CSAPPGSKGIQYF	TGCAGTGCCCCCCCCGGGTCTAAAGGCATTCAGTACTTC
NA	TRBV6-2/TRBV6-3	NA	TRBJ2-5	CASSYGSGETQYF	TGTGCCAGCAGTTACGGGAGCGGGGAGACCCAGTACTTC
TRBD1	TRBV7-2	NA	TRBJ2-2	CASSFPFSGGPNTGELFF	TGTGCCAGCAGCTTCCCATTTTCAGGGGGTCCGAACACCGGGGAGCTGTTTTTT
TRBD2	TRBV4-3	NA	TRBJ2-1	CASSQDLTSGAYNEQFF	TGCGCCAGCAGCCAAGATCTGACTAGCGGGGCCTACAATGAGCAGTTCTTC
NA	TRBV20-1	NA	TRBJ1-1	CSAREANTEAFF	TGCAGTGCTAGGGAAGCGAACACTGAAGCTTTCTTT
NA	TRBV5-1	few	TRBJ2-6	CASSSTGTGANVLTF	TGCGCCAGCAGCAGCACAGGGACGGGGGCCAACGTCCTGACTTTC
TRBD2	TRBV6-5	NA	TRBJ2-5	CASSTPRLAGEETQYF	TGTGCCAGCAGTACCCCTCGCCTAGCGGGCGAGGAGACCCAGTACTTC
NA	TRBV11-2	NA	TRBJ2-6	CASSLGDFGANVLTF	TGTGCCAGCAGCTTAGGCGACTTCGGGGCCAACGTCCTGACTTTC
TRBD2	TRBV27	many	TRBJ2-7	CASSLSTSGRGEQYF	TGTGCCAGCAGTTTATCGACTAGCGGGAGGGGCGAGCAGTACTTC
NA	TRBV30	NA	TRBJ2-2	CAWRRPTANTGELFF	TGTGCCTGGAGACGACCGACCGCGAACACCGGGGAGCTGTTTTTT
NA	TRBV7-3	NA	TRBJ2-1	CASSSATSFDEQFF	TGTGCCAGCAGCTCCGCAACTAGCTTCGATGAGCAGTTCTTC
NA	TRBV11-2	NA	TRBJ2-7	CASSSRSAYNEQYF	TGTGCCAGCAGCTCCCGGTCCGCTTACAATGAGCAGTACTTC